These 15 T cell receptor beta chains were sequenced from one sample in a study of graft-versus-host responses after intestinal transplantation. Sequenced by immunoSEQ multiplex PCR; TCRdb stores in-frame clones only, minus some. The sample carries some 39,000 clones, 90% to 95% recorded once. Sequenced material: PBMCs, taken almost 750 days after intestinal transplantation. These TCRs come from a human patient who received an intestinal transplant, so some T cells may come from the graft donor.

This chain joins TRBV27 and TRBJ2-7, with 8 bases aligning to TRBD1. The junction had 3 bases not matched to a gene; V was cut back by 2 bases and J by 3 bases. The CDR3 sequence is 14 residues long. CDR1 is MNHEY and CDR2 is SMNVEV in the germline V gene (reference sequence). The DNA of the CDR3 is TGTGCCAGCAGTTTACAGGGGGCTGGCTACGAGCAGTACTTC. This codes for CASSLQGAGYEQYF.

The chain carries TRBV5-1 and TRBJ2-5, with a possible D match to TRBD2 (6 bases). CDR1 and CDR2 from the germline V gene are SGHRS and YFSETQ. Trimming took off 2 bases at V and 2 bases at J, with 10 bases between the two ends. CDR3 length: 14 amino acids. The CDR3: CASSFTAGQETQYF. The CDR3 DNA reads as TGCGCCAGCAGCTTTACCGCGGGACAAGAGACCCAGTACTTC.

The rearrangement uses TRBV5-1 and TRBJ2-5; a weak D match, TRBD2 (5 bases). Trimming removed 6 bases at V and 3 bases at J, with 12 bases between. This CDR3 comprises 13 residues. Germline CDR1 SGHRS, CDR2 YFSETQ. The CDR3 DNA is TGCGCCAGCACCACCGGGAAGGAAGAGACCCAGTACTTC. This translates into CASTTGKEETQYF.

The chain combines TRBV10-3 with TRBJ2-1; TRBD2 matches at 7 bases. The junction had 9 bases not matched to a gene; V was cut back by 5 bases and J by 8 bases. The CDR3 extends over 14 amino acids. In germline, CDR1 is ENHRY, CDR2 SYGVKD. Written as DNA, the CDR3 is TGTGCCATCAGTATTGGACTAGTCGGCGATGAGCAGTTCTTC. This gives the protein CAISIGLVGDEQFF.

CDR3 nucleotides: TGTGCCAGCAGCCCCGGGACAGGGGGCTCCGAGCAGTACTTC. Translating gives CASSPGTGGSEQYF. The chain joins TRBV7-7 to TRBJ2-7, with 12 bases that match TRBD1. This CDR3 contains 14 residues. The germline V gene has CDR1 SSHAT and CDR2 FNYEAQ (reference sequence). J gave up 6 bases and V 5 bases, and 5 bases lay outside the gene matches.

The rearrangement joins TRBV10-3 to TRBJ2-5, with D unresolved. The DNA end favors TRBJ2-7, so the J call may be wrong. CDR3 size: 12 residues. Germline lookup yields CDR1 ENHRY and CDR2 SYGVKD. The CDR3 loop reads CAISDWDYEQYF. CDR3 DNA sequence: TGTGCCATCAGTGATTGGGACTACGAGCAGTACTTC.

The genes are TRBV13 and TRBJ2-7; D perhaps matches TRBD2 (7 bases). The CDR3 runs 16 residues. Trimming took off 5 bases at V and 2 bases at J, with 19 bases between the two ends. The germline gives CDR1 PRHDT, CDR2 FYEKMQ (reference sequence). The DNA of the CDR3 is TGTGCCAGCAGCCCGCCCCCCGGGGGGCCCCCCTACGAGCAGTACTTC. This sequence encodes CASSPPPGGPPYEQYF.

Here the CDR3 DNA reads TGTGCCAGCAGTTTAACTAGCGGGAGGGCCGTGAGAAATGAGCAGTTCTTC. Encoded protein: CASSLTSGRAVRNEQFF. The chain has TRBV7-2 and TRBJ2-1; 13 nucleotides line up with TRBD2. This CDR3 is 17 amino acids long. With 6 bases clipped from V and 7 bases from J, the junction kept 12 bases outside the gene matches. The germline V gene has CDR1 SGHTA and CDR2 FQGNSA.

The J gene is TRBJ2-5, the V gene TRBV7-6; TRBD2 matches at 11 bases. Trimming took 7 bases from V and 5 from J; bases not matched to a gene: 9. This CDR3 contains 15 residues. Germline V gene lookup returns CDR1 SGHVS and CDR2 FNYEAQ. The CDR3 DNA sequence: TGTGCCAGCAATCCGACTAGCGGGGCCCGGGAGACCCAGTACTTC. Translated: CASNPTSGARETQYF.

The chain employs TRBV6-1 and TRBJ2-5; possibly TRBD2 for D (6 bases). Trimming stripped 2 bases from V and 1 base from J, with 14 bases between. Germline assignment: CDR1 MNHNS and CDR2 SASEGT. The CDR3 has 16 residues. CDR3 bases: TGTGCCAGCAGTGAAATCTCACTAGCAGCCCAAGAGACCCAGTACTTC. Its translation is CASSEISLAAQETQYF.

This chain links TRBV11-1 with TRBJ1-1; D remains unclear. CDR1 is SGHAT, CDR2 FQDESV, per germline (reference sequence). V lost 2 bases, J lost 4 bases, and 11 bases lay in between. This CDR3 spans 14 amino acids. In nucleotides, the CDR3 is TGTGCCAGCAGCTTAAAGTTAATTTCCACTGAAGCTTTCTTT. It specifies CASSLKLISTEAFF. Combining the CDR3 with reference TRBV11-1 and TRBJ1-1 gives the whole variable domain EAEVAQSPRYKITEKSQAVAFWCDPISGHATLYWYRQILGQGPELLVQFQDESVVDDSQLPKDRFSAERLKGVDSTLKIQPAELGDSAMYLCASSLKLISTEAFFGQGTRLTVV.

This chain links TRBV7-6 with TRBJ2-7; 8 bases agree with TRBD1. V lost 5 bases, J lost 3 bases, and 12 bases stayed unmatched. Per the germline V gene, CDR1 is SGHVS and CDR2 is FNYEAQ. The CDR3 is 16 residues long. The CDR3 nucleotides read TGTGCCAGCAGCAAACTTGCGGGACAGGTTAGCTACGAGCAGTACTTC. This encodes CASSKLAGQVSYEQYF. The whole variable domain, remainder taken from reference TRBV7-6 and TRBJ2-7, is GAGVSQSPRYKVTKRGQDVALRCDPISGHVSLYWYRQALGQGPEFLTYFNYEAQQDKSGLPNDRFSAERPEGSISTLTIQRTEQRDSAMYRCASSKLAGQVSYEQYFGPGTRLTVT.

V is TRBV6-5 and J is TRBJ1-1; a possible D gene is TRBD1 (5 bases). The CDR3 runs 13 residues. V was pared by 6 bases and J by 7 bases, with 15 bases between. Germline values: CDR1 MNHEY, CDR2 SVGAGI. The CDR3 DNA sequence: TGTGCCAGCAGAGGAGTAGGGGACTATGAAGCTTTCTTT. It yields the protein CASRGVGDYEAFF.

The count of this clone is one. The J gene is TRBJ2-7, the V gene TRBV28; possible D gene TRBD2, 6 bases. Trimming cost V 4 bases and J 7 bases, with 11 bases left between them. Germline V gene data show CDR1 as MDHEN and CDR2 as SYDVKM. The CDR3 is made up of 12 amino acids. CDR3 residues: CASSSQAGEQYF. The DNA of the CDR3 is TGTGCCAGCAGTTCTCAGGCGGGGGAGCAGTACTTC.

V gene TRBV18 combines with J gene TRBJ2-7, with 8 bases matching TRBD1. With V trimmed by 5 bases and J by 6 bases, 3 bases remained unmatched. Germline-derived CDR1 and CDR2 are KGHSH and LQKENI. The CDR3 contains 12 residues. CDR3 residues: CASSKDRAEQYF. CDR3 bases: TGTGCCAGCTCAAAGGACAGGGCCGAGCAGTACTTC.